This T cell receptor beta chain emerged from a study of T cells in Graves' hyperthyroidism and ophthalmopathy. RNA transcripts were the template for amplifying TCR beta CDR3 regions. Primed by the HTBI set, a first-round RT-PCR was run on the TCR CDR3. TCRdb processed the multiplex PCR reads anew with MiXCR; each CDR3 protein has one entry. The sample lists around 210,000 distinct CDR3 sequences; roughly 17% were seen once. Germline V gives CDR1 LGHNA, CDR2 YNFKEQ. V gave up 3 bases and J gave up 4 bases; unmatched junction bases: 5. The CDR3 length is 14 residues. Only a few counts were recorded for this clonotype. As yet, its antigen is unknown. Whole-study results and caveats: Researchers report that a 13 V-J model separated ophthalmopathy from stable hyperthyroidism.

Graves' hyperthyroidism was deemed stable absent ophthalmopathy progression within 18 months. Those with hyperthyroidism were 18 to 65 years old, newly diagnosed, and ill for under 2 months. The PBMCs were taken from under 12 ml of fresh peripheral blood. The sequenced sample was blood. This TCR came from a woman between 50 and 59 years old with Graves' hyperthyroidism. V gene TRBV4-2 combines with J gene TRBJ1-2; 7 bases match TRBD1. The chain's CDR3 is CASSQGTASYGYTF. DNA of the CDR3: TGTGCCAGCAGCCAGGGGACAGCCAGCTATGGCTACACCTTC.